The 31 T cell receptor beta chains below were found in one sample sequenced in a study of blood T cell repertoires in COVID-19. Generated by immunoSEQ multiplex PCR, the TCRdb table keeps only in-frame clones and is missing some. The sample includes about 180,000 clones, roughly nine tenths seen only once; the top ten take less than 3.5%. Sample: peripheral blood. These receptors all come from a woman aged 25 to 39 with active or convalescent COVID-19.

This chain uses TRBV5-1 with TRBJ1-2; D is possibly TRBD1 (5 bases). CDR1 is SGHRS, CDR2 YFSETQ, per germline. V was cut by 5 bases and J by 4 bases, with 24 bases left in between. The CDR3 spans 17 residues. The CDR3 DNA reads TGCGCCAGCAGAACACACAGGTTTACGGCCAGGCTCTATGGCTACACCTTC. This codes for CASRTHRFTARLYGYTF.

In its sample, this clone was seen once. Written as DNA, the CDR3 is TGTGCCAGCAGTTACGGCGGCAGCGCCTATCAGCCCCAGCATTTT. It codes for CASSYGGSAYQPQHF. V is TRBV6-5 and J is TRBJ1-5; D is unclear. The CDR3 length is 15 residues. Trimming removed 2 bases from V and 5 bases from J, with 13 bases in between. Germline V lookup: CDR1 MNHEY, CDR2 SVGAGI.

The table lists this clone with a few counts. This chain connects TRBV6-5 to TRBJ2-7, with D maybe TRBD1 (5 bases). CDR1 is MNHEY, CDR2 SVGAGI, per germline. The CDR3 contains 13 residues. Between the trimmed V and J ends, which lost 6 bases and 2 bases, there was a span of 11 bases. In nucleotides, the CDR3 is TGTGCCAGCAGGCAGACAGAGACCTACGAGCAGTACTTC. It codes for CASRQTETYEQYF.

This clone turned up a few times. This chain connects TRBV7-8 to TRBJ1-1, with unresolved D. The germline gives CDR1 SGHVS, CDR2 FQNEAQ. Trimming took 4 bases from V and 3 from J, leaving 9 bases between them. The length of the CDR3 is 13 residues. The CDR3 coding sequence is TGTGCCAGCAGCTCCCCAGGCTACACTGAAGCTTTCTTT. Amino acids: CASSSPGYTEAFF.

V is TRBV18 and J is TRBJ2-5; a weak D match, TRBD2 (6 bases). This CDR3 is 14 amino acids long. In germline, CDR1 is KGHSH, CDR2 LQKENI. The V gene lost 3 bases and the J gene lost 5 bases, with 13 bases spanning the gap. The CDR3 sequence is CASSPNAGFETQYF. The CDR3 nucleotides read TGTGCCAGCTCACCGAATGCGGGATTCGAGACCCAGTACTTC.

This clone was counted a single time. The chain is built from TRBV7-9 and TRBJ2-7, with D perhaps TRBD2 (6 bases). The CDR3 consists of 19 residues. Trimming stripped 3 bases from V and 2 bases from J, with 26 bases between. Germline-derived CDR1 and CDR2 are SEHNR and FQNEAQ (reference sequence). CDR3 sequence reads: CASSFTPLPGLHLTYEQYF. The CDR3 DNA sequence: TGTGCCAGCAGCTTTACGCCCTTACCGGGACTTCACTTAACCTACGAGCAGTACTTC.

The rearrangement joins TRBV5-6 to TRBJ2-1; 15 nucleotides match TRBD2. Germline CDR1 and CDR2: SGHDT and YYEEEE. The CDR3 covers 16 residues. Trimming cost V 4 bases and J 9 bases; bases outside gene matches: 8. CDR3 sequence: CASSLRTSGRAREQFF. The CDR3 nucleotides read TGTGCCAGCAGCCTCCGGACTAGCGGGAGGGCCCGTGAGCAGTTCTTC. Full variable domain (rest looked up from reference TRBV5-6 and TRBJ2-1): DAGVTQSPTHLIKTRGQQVTLRCSPKSGHDTVSWYQQALGQGPQFIFQYYEEEERQRGNFPDRFSGHQFPNYSSELNVNALLLGDSALYLCASSLRTSGRAREQFFGPGTRLTVL.

CDR3 nucleotides: TGTGCCAGTAGTATCGGGTACAACATCCCTAATCAGCCCCAGCATTTT. The encoded protein is CASSIGYNIPNQPQHF. This chain connects TRBV19 to TRBJ1-5; D is unclear. The germline V gene has CDR1 LNHDA and CDR2 SQIVND (reference sequence). Trimming left V 3 bases short and J 4 bases short, with 16 bases between. CDR3 length: 16 amino acids.

DNA of the CDR3: TGCGCCAGCAGCTTGTCCGGGGAAGGTCAGCCCCAGCATTTT. It encodes CASSLSGEGQPQHF. The chain carries TRBV5-1 and TRBJ1-5; D is undetermined. There are 14 residues in the CDR3. V was trimmed by 1 base and J by 6 bases, leaving 11 bases between them. Looked up from germline, CDR1 is SGHRS and CDR2 is YFSETQ.

V is TRBV28 and J is TRBJ1-2, with D possibly TRBD1 on 6 matching bases. V lost 5 bases and J lost 6, with 10 bases in between. Germline V CDR1 and CDR2: MDHEN, SYDVKM. The CDR3 is 12 residues long. As DNA, the CDR3 is TGTGCCAGCAGTCTGACAGGTCATGGCTACACCTTC. Its translation is CASSLTGHGYTF.

The chain carries TRBV6-5 and TRBJ2-3; 8 bases agree with TRBD1. The CDR3 loop spans 16 amino acids. Germline V gives CDR1 MNHEY, CDR2 SVGAGI. V shed 4 bases, J shed 1 base, and the junction held 7 bases outside the gene matches. The CDR3 protein is CASSLNPGQGTDTQYF. CDR3 in DNA: TGTGCCAGCAGTTTGAACCCGGGACAGGGCACAGATACGCAGTATTTT.

The chain recombines TRBV10-2 with TRBJ2-1; a weak D match, TRBD2 (6 bases). The CDR3 runs to 13 residues. The V end lost 4 bases, the J end lost 8 bases, and 12 bases lay between the germline ends. Germline V gene data show CDR1 as WSHSY and CDR2 as SAAADI. In DNA, the CDR3 is TGCGCCAGCAGTGTTGTTAGCGGAGATGAGCAGTTCTTC. Amino acids: CASSVVSGDEQFF.

The V call is TRBV7-2, the J call TRBJ2-5; 9 bases match TRBD1. V gave up 2 bases and J gave up 2 bases; unmatched junction bases: 9. The CDR3 loop spans 17 amino acids. Germline-derived CDR1 and CDR2 are SGHTA and FQGNSA. The CDR3 DNA is TGTGCCAGCAGCTTAAAAAAGATGACAGGGGGGCAAGAGACCCAGTACTTC. This sequence encodes CASSLKKMTGGQETQYF.

The chain combines TRBV11-3 with TRBJ1-4; 7 bases are a match to TRBD1. The V gene end was trimmed by 4 bases and the J gene end by 0 bases; junction bases not matched to a gene: 8. This CDR3 contains 17 residues. Germline lookup yields CDR1 SGHNT and CDR2 YENEEA. The CDR3 sequence is CASSSPATGATNEKLFF. For the CDR3, the DNA is TGTGCCAGCAGCTCCCCGGCCACAGGGGCAACTAATGAAAAACTGTTTTTT.

The V call is TRBV2, the J call TRBJ1-1, with D unresolved. V was shortened by 4 bases and J by 0 bases, with 6 bases between the two germline ends. The CDR3 is 13 amino acids. The germline gives CDR1 SNHLY, CDR2 FYNNEI. CDR3 nucleotide sequence: TGTGCCAGCAGTGGGGCGATGAACACTGAAGCTTTCTTT. Translating gives CASSGAMNTEAFF.

V is TRBV9 and J is TRBJ2-1; no firm D call. The germline gives CDR1 SGDLS, CDR2 YYNGEE. Trimming left V 0 bases short and J 12 bases short, with 16 bases between. This CDR3 contains 14 residues. The CDR3 reads CASSVVESTYGQFF. DNA for the CDR3: TGTGCCAGCAGCGTAGTGGAGTCTACCTACGGGCAGTTCTTC.

The rearrangement uses TRBV11-3 and TRBJ1-1; the match to TRBD1 covers 7 bases. V lost 6 bases to trimming and J lost 1 base; unmatched junction nucleotides: 5. CDR3 length: 14 residues. From germline, CDR1 is SGHNT and CDR2 YENEEA. In DNA, the CDR3 is TGTGCCAGCAGACCTAGGACAGGGAACACTGAAGCTTTCTTT. It yields the protein CASRPRTGNTEAFF. Full variable domain (missing parts from reference TRBV11-3 and TRBJ1-1): EAGVVQSPRYKIIEKKQPVAFWCNPISGHNTLYWYLQNLGQGPELLIRYENEEAVDDSQLPKDRFSAERLKGVDSTLKIQPAELGDSAVYLCASRPRTGNTEAFFGQGTRLTVV.

V and J are TRBV5-5 and TRBJ1-1, with D perhaps matching TRBD1 (5 bases). Trimming left V 0 bases short and J 0 bases short, with 15 bases between. The CDR3 runs 17 residues. Per germline, CDR1 SGHKS and CDR2 YYEKEE (reference sequence). The CDR3 DNA sequence: TGTGCCAGCAGCTTGGCCGTTACAGGTATCGTGAACACTGAAGCTTTCTTT. Its protein product is CASSLAVTGIVNTEAFF.

The J gene is TRBJ2-1, the V gene TRBV2; unclear D gene. CDR3 length: 15 residues. V lost 6 bases and J 0 bases, leaving 12 bases between the germline ends. Looked up from germline, CDR1 is SNHLY and CDR2 is FYNNEI. As DNA, the CDR3 is TGTGCCAGCAGATTTACTGAGAGCTCCTACAATGAGCAGTTCTTC. This gives the protein CASRFTESSYNEQFF.

The chain carries TRBV7-9 and TRBJ1-1; D is uncertain. Germline lookup yields CDR1 SEHNR and CDR2 FQNEAQ (reference sequence). The V end lost 0 bases, the J end lost 1 base, and 15 bases lay between the germline ends. The CDR3 has 17 amino acids. The CDR3 loop reads CASSLALPMTRNTEAFF. The CDR3 region has the DNA TGTGCCAGCAGCTTAGCGCTCCCCATGACAAGGAACACTGAAGCTTTCTTT.

The rearrangement uses TRBV6-1 and TRBJ2-5, with 9 bases identical to TRBD2. V dropped 2 bases and J dropped 5; count of bases not matched to a gene: 6. Germline CDR1 reads MNHNS; CDR2 reads SASEGT. CDR3 size: 15 residues. The CDR3 here is CASSEILAGWETQYF. The CDR3 DNA reads TGTGCCAGCAGTGAAATTCTAGCGGGGTGGGAGACCCAGTACTTC.

This clone appeared once. V and J are TRBV4-1 and TRBJ2-5, with D maybe TRBD1 (6 bases). Germline CDR1 MGHRA, CDR2 YSYEKL. The CDR3 spans 14 residues. V dropped 4 bases and J dropped 4 bases, with 13 bases sitting between them. CDR3 nucleotides: TGCGCCAGCAGCCTAGCAGGGGTAGGAGAGACCCAGTACTTC. Protein sequence: CASSLAGVGETQYF.

The chain uses TRBV19 and TRBJ2-7; a weak D match, TRBD2 (5 bases). The CDR3 runs to 14 residues. Trimming shortened V by 5 bases and J by 2 bases, and 13 bases separated the two germline ends. Germline V lookup: CDR1 LNHDA, CDR2 SQIVND (reference sequence). CDR3 bases: TGTGCCAGTAGTCTAGCCAGGTCACCCTACGAGCAGTACTTC. The encoded protein is CASSLARSPYEQYF.

The chain recombines TRBV6-1 with TRBJ1-6, with D possibly matching TRBD1 (6 bases). This CDR3 comprises 16 residues. The ends were cut back, 2 bases at V and 5 bases at J, with 13 bases in the middle. Germline V gene lookup returns CDR1 MNHNS and CDR2 SASEGT. The CDR3 protein is CASSEQGRRNNSPLHF. In DNA form, the CDR3 reads TGTGCCAGCAGTGAACAGGGGCGGAGAAATAATTCACCCCTCCACTTT.

The rearrangement uses TRBV3-1 (or the pseudogene TRBV3-2) and TRBJ1-1; tentatively, D is TRBD1 (5 bases). Germline V gene sequence: CDR1 LGHDT, CDR2 YNNKEL (reference sequence). The V gene lost 4 bases and the J gene lost 3 bases, with 15 bases spanning the gap. This CDR3 spans 15 amino acids. CDR3 in DNA: TGTGCCAGCAGCCGCGGGACGGCCTTGGACACTGAAGCTTTCTTT. Amino acid sequence: CASSRGTALDTEAFF.

The chain joins TRBV30 to TRBJ1-6, with 7 bases identical to TRBD1. Germline V gene data show CDR1 as GTSNPN and CDR2 as SVGIG (reference sequence). The CDR3 consists of 13 residues. The V gene end was trimmed by 2 bases and the J gene end by 10 bases; junction bases not matched to a gene: 5. In DNA, the CDR3 is TGTGCCTGGAGTTCTAACAGGGGCTCACCCCTCCACTTT. Protein: CAWSSNRGSPLHF.

The genes are TRBV6-5 and TRBJ2-7, with D tentatively TRBD1 (7 bases). Trimming removed 6 bases at V and 8 bases at J, with 11 bases between. Germline V gene sequence: CDR1 MNHEY, CDR2 SVGAGI. This CDR3 is built from 11 residues. The CDR3 nucleotides read TGTGCCAGCAGCGGGGGACAGCAGCAGTACTTC. Translated: CASSGGQQQYF.

This chain joins TRBV7-6 and TRBJ2-2; perhaps TRBD2 as D (5 bases). This CDR3 is 17 amino acids long. Germline V lookup: CDR1 SGHVS, CDR2 FNYEAQ. Trimming took off 4 bases at V and 6 bases at J, with 21 bases between the two ends. CDR3 sequence (DNA): TGTGCCAGCAGCTCAGCCCCACGGGGAAGGTTGGCCGGGGAGCTGTTTTTT. It specifies CASSSAPRGRLAGELFF.

This clone was seen many times. V usage is TRBV5-1 and J usage is TRBJ2-6; D gene ambiguous. V was cut by 6 bases and J by 1 base, with 8 bases left in between. Looked up from germline, CDR1 is SGHRS and CDR2 is YFSETQ. The CDR3 contains 14 residues. This CDR3 is CASTPYSGANVLTF. CDR3 DNA sequence: TGCGCCAGCACTCCTTATTCTGGGGCCAACGTCCTGACTTTC.

The J gene is TRBJ1-1, the V gene TRBV19; D uncertain. CDR1 LNHDA and CDR2 SQIVND come from the germline V gene (reference sequence). This CDR3 has 14 amino acids. Deletions cut 4 bases from V and 4 bases from J, with 13 bases between. CDR3 sequence (DNA): TGTGCCAGTAGTAAAGACCCCCGAGTCACTGAAGCTTTCTTT. Amino acids: CASSKDPRVTEAFF.

V and J are TRBV19 and TRBJ1-1, with D hard to call. Between the trimmed V and J ends, which lost 7 bases and 0 bases, there was a span of 12 bases. The CDR3 covers 14 residues. Looked up from germline, CDR1 is LNHDA and CDR2 is SQIVND (reference sequence). CDR3 protein: CASMEGPVNTEAFF. The DNA for the CDR3 is TGTGCCAGTATGGAGGGTCCCGTGAACACTGAAGCTTTCTTT.